Listed below are T cell receptor beta chains from one sample, sequenced in a study of blood T cell repertoires in COVID-19. Clones were sequenced by immunoSEQ multiplex PCR, and TCRdb holds only the in-frame ones, with some missing. The repertoire holds about 230,000 clones, with about four fifths as singletons. Source material: peripheral blood. The source of these receptors is an elderly woman with COVID-19, enrolled during active disease. Each CDR3 is given with its conserved first and last residue. A D gene is named only where the DNA matches it firmly. Clone sizes are given selectively: once, few, many, or a class where the clone is expanded.

j_call d_call v_call clone_size cdr3_aa cdr3_nt
TRBJ2-2 - TRBV5-1 - CASRARGVTGELFF TGCGCCAGCAGAGCCAGGGGAGTAACCGGGGAGCTGTTTTTT
TRBJ1-2 - TRBV30 - CAWIGGRVMGEGYGYTF TGTGCCTGGATCGGGGGGCGCGTGATGGGAGAGGGCTATGGCTACACCTTC
TRBJ2-3 - TRBV30 - CAWSVRNTDTQYF TGTGCCTGGAGTGTGCGGAACACAGATACGCAGTATTTT
TRBJ1-3 - TRBV5-1 few CASSSTPATGNTIYF TGCGCCAGCAGCTCGACACCCGCAACGGGAAACACCATATATTTT
TRBJ1-2 TRBD1 TRBV6-6 - CASQLGGSSYGYTF TGTGCCAGCCAACTAGGGGGCTCGAGCTATGGCTACACCTTC
TRBJ2-5 - TRBV6-6 - CASSYGLARETQYF TGTGCCAGCAGTTACGGCCTAGCGCGGGAGACCCAGTACTTC
TRBJ1-1 - TRBV11-3 once CASSPGPQNAGPGTEAFF TGTGCCAGCAGCCCAGGTCCCCAAAATGCGGGCCCGGGTACTGAAGCTTTCTTT
TRBJ2-1 - TRBV28 - CASSFAGSSYNEQFF TGTGCCAGCAGTTTTGCGGGGAGCTCCTACAATGAGCAGTTCTTC
TRBJ1-4 - TRBV30 - CAWSFTPRDEKLFF TGTGCCTGGAGTTTTACCCCCAGGGATGAAAAACTGTTTTTT
TRBJ2-7 - TRBV18 - CASSLGQRGAYEQYF TGTGCCAGCTCACTTGGACAGCGAGGCGCCTACGAGCAGTACTTC
TRBJ1-5 - TRBV19 - CASKPSTGAYSNQPQHF TGTGCCAGTAAACCCTCGACAGGCGCCTATAGCAATCAGCCCCAGCATTTT
TRBJ2-1 TRBD1 TRBV19 - CASRRGTGGLAGEQFF TGTGCCAGTAGAAGAGGGACAGGGGGCTTAGCGGGAGAGCAGTTCTTC
TRBJ2-7 - TRBV2 - CASQDSQSYEQYF TGTGCCAGCCAAGACTCCCAATCCTACGAGCAGTACTTC
TRBJ1-1 TRBD1 TRBV27 - CASSLFSRDRGENTEAFF TGTGCCAGCAGTCTTTTCAGCCGGGACAGGGGGGAGAACACTGAAGCTTTCTTT
TRBJ2-2 - TRBV9 - CASSTIMTTGELFF TGTGCCAGCAGTACCATCATGACAACCGGGGAGCTGTTTTTT
TRBJ2-3 - TRBV6-5 once CASSYYRGTESDTQYF TGTGCCAGCAGTTACTACCGCGGGACAGAATCAGATACGCAGTATTTT
TRBJ2-7 TRBD2 TRBV18 - CASSPPGLAGGSPNEQYF TGTGCCAGCTCACCCCCGGGACTAGCGGGAGGATCCCCAAACGAGCAGTACTTC
TRBJ1-2 - TRBV6-6 few CATALQGRAVDGYTF TGTGCCACTGCTTTACAGGGAAGGGCGGTCGATGGCTACACCTTC
TRBJ2-7 TRBD2 TRBV29-1 - CSVTGTSGVYEQYF TGCAGCGTTACCGGGACTAGCGGAGTATACGAGCAGTACTTC
TRBJ2-5 TRBD2 TRBV4-2 few CASSQVAGSIGLGIRETQYF TGTGCCAGCAGCCAAGTGGCTGGGTCAATTGGACTAGGAATTCGGGAGACCCAGTACTTC
TRBJ2-6 - TRBV30 - CAWGEGVGANVLTF TGTGCCTGGGGCGAGGGGGTCGGGGCCAACGTCCTGACTTTC
TRBJ1-5 TRBD1 TRBV5-5 once CASSDSTGEMSNQPQHF TGTGCCAGCAGCGATTCAACAGGGGAGATGAGCAATCAGCCCCAGCATTTT
TRBJ1-1 - TRBV5-1 - CASRRPGTTEAFF TGCGCCAGCAGACGACCAGGGACAACTGAAGCTTTCTTT
TRBJ1-3 - TRBV9 - CASSRGGPYSGNTIYF TGTGCCAGCAGCCGAGGAGGACCGTACTCTGGAAACACCATATATTTT
TRBJ2-7 - TRBV2 - CASSEAKGVTYEQYF TGTGCCAGCAGTGAAGCAAAGGGGGTTACCTACGAGCAGTACTTC
TRBJ1-4 - TRBV10-1 few CASSEGRNEKLFF TGCGCCAGCAGTGAGGGGCGAAATGAAAAACTGTTTTTT
TRBJ1-1 - TRBV19 - CASRHREHTEAFF TGTGCCAGTAGGCACAGGGAGCACACTGAAGCTTTCTTT
TRBJ2-5 - TRBV7-9 once CASSPIGETQYF TGTGCCAGCAGCCCAATCGGAGAGACCCAGTACTTC
TRBJ2-7 - TRBV6-5 few CASSLTQGLEQYF TGTGCCAGCAGTTTGACCCAGGGGCTCGAGCAGTACTTC
TRBJ1-2 TRBD1 TRBV14 few CASSTQGGHYGYTF TGTGCCAGCAGCACTCAGGGGGGTCACTATGGCTACACCTTC
TRBJ1-2 - TRBV10-2 - CASKLTGPNYGYTF TGCGCCAGCAAGCTTACAGGGCCAAACTATGGCTACACCTTC
TRBJ2-1 - TRBV6-2/TRBV6-3 - CASSYSLGGGITYNEQFF TGTGCCAGCAGTTACTCCCTAGGGGGCGGGATCACCTACAATGAGCAGTTCTTC
TRBJ2-7 TRBD1 TRBV5-1 - CASRQTGDRVNEQYF TGCGCCAGCAGGCAAACCGGGGACAGGGTGAACGAGCAGTACTTC
TRBJ1-5 TRBD1 TRBV19 - CASRLPGQKNQPQHF TGTGCCAGTAGACTCCCGGGACAGAAGAATCAGCCCCAGCATTTT
TRBJ2-7 - TRBV3-1/TRBV3-2 - CARPSLVRQAWGSYEQYF TGTGCCAGACCTTCCCTCGTAAGACAGGCATGGGGATCCTACGAGCAGTACTTC